This T cell receptor (beta chain) was captured in a study of post-analysis software for immune sequencing data. The TCR beta cDNA libraries contained unique molecular identifiers. T cells numbering about 0.9 to 11 million gave rise to some 520,000 cDNA molecules. TCRdb used MiXCR to reprocess the PCR reads, holding one entry per CDR3 protein. The sample holds 380,000 or so distinct CDR3 sequences, less than 35% seen once. Worth noting for this clonotype: Its specificity is unknown.

Findings and limits, study-wide: Comparison of patients with controls showed roughly five TRBV segments more frequent in patients, TRBV5-6, TRBV5-1 and TRBV20-1 among them. The authors found that F measure strongly co-clustered same-batch samples. People with multiple sclerosis had a significantly lower normalized Chao1 diversity than controls did.

Germline V gives CDR1 SGHDT, CDR2 YYEEEE. The CDR3 contains 14 residues. The ends were cut back, 4 bases at V and 4 bases at J, with 12 bases in the middle. Source material: blood. The TCR sequence derives from a girl between 10 and 17 years old with multiple sclerosis. The chain combines TRBV5-6 with TRBJ1-3, with D possibly TRBD1 on 5 matching bases. As DNA, the CDR3 is TGTGCCAGCAGCCGACGGGGGACCGGAAACACCATATATTTT. As protein: CASSRRGTGNTIYF.